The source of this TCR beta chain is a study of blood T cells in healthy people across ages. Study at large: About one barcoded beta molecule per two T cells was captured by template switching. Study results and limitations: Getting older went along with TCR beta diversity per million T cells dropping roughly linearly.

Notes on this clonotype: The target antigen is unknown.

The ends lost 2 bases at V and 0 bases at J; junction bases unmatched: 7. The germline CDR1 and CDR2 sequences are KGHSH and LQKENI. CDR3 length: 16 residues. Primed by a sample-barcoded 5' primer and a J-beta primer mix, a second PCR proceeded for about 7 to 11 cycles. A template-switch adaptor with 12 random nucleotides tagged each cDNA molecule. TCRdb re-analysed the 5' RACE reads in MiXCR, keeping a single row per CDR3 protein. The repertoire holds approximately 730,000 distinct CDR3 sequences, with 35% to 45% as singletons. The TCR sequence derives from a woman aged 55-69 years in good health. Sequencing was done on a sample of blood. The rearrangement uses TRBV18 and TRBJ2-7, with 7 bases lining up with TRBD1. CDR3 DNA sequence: TGTGCCAGCTCACCATCTATCGGGACAGTCTCCTACGAGCAGTACTTC. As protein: CASSPSIGTVSYEQYF.